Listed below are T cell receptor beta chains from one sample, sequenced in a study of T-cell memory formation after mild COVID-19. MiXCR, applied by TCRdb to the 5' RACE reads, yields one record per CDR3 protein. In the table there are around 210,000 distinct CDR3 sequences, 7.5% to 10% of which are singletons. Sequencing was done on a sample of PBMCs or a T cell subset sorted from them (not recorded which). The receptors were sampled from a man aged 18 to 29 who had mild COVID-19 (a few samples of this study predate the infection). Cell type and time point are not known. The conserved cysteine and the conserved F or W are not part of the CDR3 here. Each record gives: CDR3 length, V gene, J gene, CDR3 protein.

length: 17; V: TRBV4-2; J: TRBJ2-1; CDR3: ASSRWTSGGAPKSDEQF
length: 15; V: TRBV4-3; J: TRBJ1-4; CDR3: ASSQVPEAMANEKLF
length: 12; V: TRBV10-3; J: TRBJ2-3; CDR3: AISASGSTDTQY
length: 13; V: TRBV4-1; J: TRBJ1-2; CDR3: ASSQATLIPGGYT
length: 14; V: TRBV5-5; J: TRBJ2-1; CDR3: ASSLVGSGPYNEQF
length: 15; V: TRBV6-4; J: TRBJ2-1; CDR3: ASSDRQGFSSYNEQF
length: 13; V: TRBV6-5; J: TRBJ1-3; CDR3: ASRSLGVTGNTIY
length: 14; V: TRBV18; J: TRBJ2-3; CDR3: ASSLRDREGTDTQY
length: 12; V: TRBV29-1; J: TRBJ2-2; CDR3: SVDEQRNTGELF
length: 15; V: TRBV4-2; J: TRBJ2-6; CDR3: ASSQTDGGTGANVLT
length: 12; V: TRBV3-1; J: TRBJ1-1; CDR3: ASSRLQVNTEAF
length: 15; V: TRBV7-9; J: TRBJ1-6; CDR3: ASSPGGGQGFLSPLH
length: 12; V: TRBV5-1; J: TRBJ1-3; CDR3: ASSWDRPGNTIY
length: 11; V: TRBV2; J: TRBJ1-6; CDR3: AGTREDSSPLH
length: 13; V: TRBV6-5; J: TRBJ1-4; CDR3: ASSYTTGQGEKLF
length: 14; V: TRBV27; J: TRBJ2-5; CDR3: ASSRLTSGPQETQY
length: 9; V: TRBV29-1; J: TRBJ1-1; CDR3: SVGMNTEAF
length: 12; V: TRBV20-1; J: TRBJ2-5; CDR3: SASPLAGQETQY
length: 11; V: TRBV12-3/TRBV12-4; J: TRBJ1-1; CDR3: ASSFNRDTEAF
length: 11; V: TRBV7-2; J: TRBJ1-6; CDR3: ASSSSRGAPLH
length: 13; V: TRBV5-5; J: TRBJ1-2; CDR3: ASSPAAGGNYGYT
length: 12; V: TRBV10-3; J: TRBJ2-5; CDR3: AISDHRVRETQY
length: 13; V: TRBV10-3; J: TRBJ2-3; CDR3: AISGPGLSTDTQY
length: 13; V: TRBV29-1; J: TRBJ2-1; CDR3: SVAHGLAVYNEQF
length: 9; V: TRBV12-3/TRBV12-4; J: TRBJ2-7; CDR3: ASSSAYEQY
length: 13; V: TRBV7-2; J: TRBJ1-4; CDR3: ASSLAQGLSEKLF
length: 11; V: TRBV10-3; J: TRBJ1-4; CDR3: AITTGKGEKLF
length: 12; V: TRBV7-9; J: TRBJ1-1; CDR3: ASSPPARDTEAF
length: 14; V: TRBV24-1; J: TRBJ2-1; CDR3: ATSDSKADSYNEQF
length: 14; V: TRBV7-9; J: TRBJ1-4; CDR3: ASSTGGGITNEKLF
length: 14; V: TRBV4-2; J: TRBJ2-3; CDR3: ASSLQTGGRTDTQY
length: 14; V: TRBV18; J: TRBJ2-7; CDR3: ASSPTGGPLGGEQY
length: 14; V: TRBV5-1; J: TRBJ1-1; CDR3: ASGRGTFNLNTEAF
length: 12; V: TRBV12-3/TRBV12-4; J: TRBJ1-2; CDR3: ASTPGQGVYGYT
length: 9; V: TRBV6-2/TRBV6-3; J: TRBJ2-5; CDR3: ASRTEETQY
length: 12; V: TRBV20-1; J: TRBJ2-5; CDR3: SARGTGTGETQY
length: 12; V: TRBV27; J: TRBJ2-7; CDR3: ASTRAGPSYEQY
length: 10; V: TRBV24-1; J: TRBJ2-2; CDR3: ATSARHGELF
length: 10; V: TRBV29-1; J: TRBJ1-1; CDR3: SGYRKNTEAF
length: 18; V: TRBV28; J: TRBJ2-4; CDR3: ASSSPPLAGGPPAKNIQY
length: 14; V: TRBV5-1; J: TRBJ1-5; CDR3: ASSRGDGTSNQPQH
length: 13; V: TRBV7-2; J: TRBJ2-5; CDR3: ASSLSQGRGETQY
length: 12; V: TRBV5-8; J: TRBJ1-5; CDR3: ASSQGTGDQPQH
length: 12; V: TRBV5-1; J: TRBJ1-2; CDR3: ASSLDVSGDGYT
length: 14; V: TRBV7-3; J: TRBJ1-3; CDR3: ASSNGPPGSGNTIY
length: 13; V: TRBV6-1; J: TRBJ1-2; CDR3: ASSGPRGLDYGYT
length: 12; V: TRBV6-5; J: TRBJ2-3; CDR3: ASRGYGRGDTQY
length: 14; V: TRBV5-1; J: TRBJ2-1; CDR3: ASSSLGRGSYNEQF
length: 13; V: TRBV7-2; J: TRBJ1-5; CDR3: ASSPRGGVGQPQH
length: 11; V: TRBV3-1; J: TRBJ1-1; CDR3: ASSSRLNTEAF
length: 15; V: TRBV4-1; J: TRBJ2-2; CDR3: ASSLAAGHPNTGELF
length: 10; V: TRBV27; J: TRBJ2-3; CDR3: ASSFWADTQY
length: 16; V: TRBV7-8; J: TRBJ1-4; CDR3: ASSPSRGAKVNYEKLF
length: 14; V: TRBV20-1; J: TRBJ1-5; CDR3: SARAPTGYSNQPQH
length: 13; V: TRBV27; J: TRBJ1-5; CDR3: ASSLRYRGDQPQH
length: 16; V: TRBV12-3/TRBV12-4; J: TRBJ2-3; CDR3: ASSLEQGGVWRPDTQY
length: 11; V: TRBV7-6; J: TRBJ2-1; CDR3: ASSPRTSSEQF
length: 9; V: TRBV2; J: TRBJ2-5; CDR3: ASSVLETQY
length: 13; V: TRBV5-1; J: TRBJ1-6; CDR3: ASSLDPAGNSPLH
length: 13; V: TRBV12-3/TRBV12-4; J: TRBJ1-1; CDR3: ASSSSGTGLTEAF